This paragraph reports one TCR beta chain. As yet, its antigen is unknown. The sample originates from a study of response to subunit inactivated influenza vaccine. Findings and limits, study-wide: The study's authors posited that every seasonal influenza vaccination enlists few new T cells.

One entry per CDR3 protein, called by TCRdb with MiXCR from the RT-PCR reads. This table holds about 520,000 distinct CDR3 sequences, 6.5% to 8% found once. Germline CDR1 SGHAT, CDR2 FQNNGV. Trimming removed 0 bases from V and 6 bases from J, with 12 bases in between. The CDR3 totals 15 residues. Source: PBMCs from blood, taken 23 to 25 months after vaccination. V and J are TRBV11-2 and TRBJ1-5; D uncertain. The origin of this receptor is a man aged 50-75 years who received an inactivated influenza vaccine. The CDR3 here is CASSLESAASQPQHF. CDR3 DNA: TGTGCCAGCAGCTTAGAGTCGGCAGCTTCTCAGCCCCAGCATTTT.